The rows below give T cell receptor beta chains drawn from one sample of a study of blood T cell repertoires in COVID-19. Profiling relied on immunoSEQ multiplex PCR, and the TCRdb table lists in-frame clones only, not all of them. In the table there are about 350,000 clones, approximately 86% of which are singletons. Sequenced input: peripheral blood. Receptors originate from an older woman with COVID-19, enrolled during active disease. Each CDR3 is given with its conserved first and last residue. D genes are given only for firm matches. Some rows mark clone size as missing; the rest say once, few, many or name a class of expanded clone.

clone_size	d_call	v_call	j_call	cdr3_nt	cdr3_aa
NA	NA	TRBV7-9	TRBJ2-5	TGTGCCAGCAGCTTAGAATCCAGGGTTGAGACCCAGTACTTC	CASSLESRVETQYF
NA	NA	TRBV30	TRBJ2-1	TGTGCCTTCACTCTCGATAGCTCCTACAATGAGCAGTTCTTC	CAFTLDSSYNEQFF
NA	NA	TRBV2	TRBJ2-7	TGTGCCAGCAGTGAAGTGGCAGGGAGGGAGCAGTACTTC	CASSEVAGREQYF
NA	NA	TRBV7-3	TRBJ1-2	TGTGCCAGCAGCTCCCAGGGGTCTAACTATGGCTACACCTTC	CASSSQGSNYGYTF
NA	NA	TRBV7-2	TRBJ2-4	TGTGCCAGCAGCTTAGAGGAGGAGGACATTCAGTACTTC	CASSLEEEDIQYF
NA	TRBD2	TRBV5-4	TRBJ2-2	TGTGCCAGCAGCCAACCCGCGGCGGGAGCCGGGGAGCTGTTTTTT	CASSQPAAGAGELFF
NA	TRBD1	TRBV24-1	TRBJ2-2	TGTGCCACCAGTGATCCCAATCCGCGGACAGGCTCAACCACCGGGGAGCTGTTTTTT	CATSDPNPRTGSTTGELFF
once	TRBD2	TRBV10-3	TRBJ2-3	TGTGCCATCAGTGAGAACGGGGGGAGGTTTGGTGATACGCAGTATTTT	CAISENGGRFGDTQYF
NA	TRBD1	TRBV5-5	TRBJ2-7	TGTGCCAGCAGTATCCGGGACAGGGACTACGAGCAGTACTTC	CASSIRDRDYEQYF
NA	NA	TRBV15	TRBJ2-2	TGTGCCACCAGCAGAGATTTCCGAACAGGGAACACCGGGGAGCTGTTTTTT	CATSRDFRTGNTGELFF
NA	TRBD2	TRBV7-8	TRBJ2-3	TGTGCCAGCAGCTTAGGGTTAGCGGGGGGGCCTTTAGATACGCAGTATTTT	CASSLGLAGGPLDTQYF
NA	TRBD2	TRBV20-1	TRBJ2-7	TGCAGTGCTAGTTCCGGGTGGACTAGCGGGGGGGACGCCTACGAGCAGTACTTC	CSASSGWTSGGDAYEQYF
few	NA	TRBV27	TRBJ1-6	TGTGCCAGCAGTTTGTGGAGTAATTCACCCCTCCACTTT	CASSLWSNSPLHF
NA	NA	TRBV7-2	TRBJ2-7	TGTGCCAGCAGGCAAACGGGGGGCCGAACCTACGAGCAGTACTTC	CASRQTGGRTYEQYF
NA	NA	TRBV5-1	TRBJ1-2	TGCGCCAGCAGTCCCACGGGGGACGTCTATGGCTACACCTTC	CASSPTGDVYGYTF
NA	TRBD2	TRBV30	TRBJ2-7	TGTGCCTGGAGAGACGTAGCGGGGGGTTTGTACTTC	CAWRDVAGGLYF
NA	NA	TRBV5-1	TRBJ1-2	TGCGCCAGCAGTATAGACAGAGGCTATGGCTACACCTTC	CASSIDRGYGYTF
NA	NA	TRBV6-1	TRBJ2-7	TGTGCCAGCAGTGAGGGCCCAAGCTTTACTTACGAGCAGTACTTC	CASSEGPSFTYEQYF
NA	NA	TRBV7-9	TRBJ2-7	TGTGCCAGCAGCTTAGGTCCGGGGGTCGAGCAGTACTTC	CASSLGPGVEQYF
NA	NA	TRBV19	TRBJ2-2	TGTGCCAGCGCACGGGACATCACCGGGGAGCTGTTTTTT	CASARDITGELFF
few	NA	TRBV2	TRBJ1-1	TGTGCCAGCAGTGGTGAGGGGGCTGAAGCTTTCTTT	CASSGEGAEAFF
NA	NA	TRBV7-9	TRBJ1-2	TGTGCCAGCAGCTTAACACGACACAGGGATATGGGCTACACCTTC	CASSLTRHRDMGYTF
NA	NA	TRBV7-3	TRBJ2-3	TGTGCCAGCAGCTTAGCGTACACAGATACGCAGTATTTT	CASSLAYTDTQYF
NA	TRBD1	TRBV5-6	TRBJ2-7	TGTGCCAGCAGCACCGGACAGGGCGGCTACGAGCAGTACTTC	CASSTGQGGYEQYF
NA	TRBD2	TRBV27	TRBJ2-2	TGTGCCAGCAGAGGCGGGGGGGGAACCGGGGAGCTGTTTTTT	CASRGGGGTGELFF
NA	NA	TRBV18	TRBJ2-1	TGTGCCAGCTCACCCCAGGGAACACAGTTCTTC	CASSPQGTQFF
NA	NA	TRBV4-1	TRBJ2-7	TGCGCCAGCAGCCACGTAGGGGCCTACGAGCAGTACTTC	CASSHVGAYEQYF
once	TRBD1	TRBV5-1	TRBJ1-6	TGCGCCAGCAGCCTGGACAGGGGGATTTCACCCCTCCACTTT	CASSLDRGISPLHF
NA	TRBD2	TRBV30	TRBJ2-7	TGTGCCTGGAGTCTAGCGGGGTTAGACTACGAGCAGTACTTC	CAWSLAGLDYEQYF
NA	NA	TRBV6-5	TRBJ1-2	TGTGCCAGTGCCGACAGCTACTATGGCTACACCTTC	CASADSYYGYTF
once	NA	TRBV4-3	TRBJ1-2	TGCGCCAGCAGCCAAAGCCGGGACTCCCTCAACAAGGATGGCTACACCTTC	CASSQSRDSLNKDGYTF
NA	NA	TRBV18	TRBJ1-3	TGTGCCAGCTCGCCGACTAACGGTTTATCTGGAAACACCATATATTTT	CASSPTNGLSGNTIYF
NA	NA	TRBV5-1	TRBJ1-1	TGCGCCAGCAGCCCCCAGGATGGCATGAACACTGAAGCTTTCTTT	CASSPQDGMNTEAFF
many	TRBD1	TRBV15	TRBJ1-4	TGTGCCACCAGCAGAGGCACCGGGACAGGGGTTGAAAAACTGTTTTTT	CATSRGTGTGVEKLFF
NA	NA	TRBV4-1	TRBJ2-1	TGCGCCAGCAGCCCCCTTTCATCTACCGTCAATGAGCAGTTCTTC	CASSPLSSTVNEQFF
NA	NA	TRBV25-1	TRBJ1-2	TGTGCCAGCAGTGAAGGAGAGGGATGGGGCTACACCTTC	CASSEGEGWGYTF
NA	NA	TRBV5-1	TRBJ2-2	TGCGCCAGCAGCCTATACACCGGGGAGCTGTTTTTT	CASSLYTGELFF
NA	TRBD2	TRBV9	TRBJ2-1	TGTGCCAGCAGCACTGGCGGGACTAGCGGGGGCCGTGTGAGCTCCTACAATGAGCAGTTCTTC	CASSTGGTSGGRVSSYNEQFF
NA	NA	TRBV7-2	TRBJ2-1	TGTGCCAGCAGCCGGGACTTAACCTACAATGAGCAGTTCTTC	CASSRDLTYNEQFF
NA	NA	TRBV12-3/TRBV12-4	TRBJ2-3	TGTGCCAGCGCCGGGTATTTAGCAGATACGCAGTATTTT	CASAGYLADTQYF
NA	TRBD1	TRBV4-3	TRBJ2-1	TGCGCCAGCAGCCAAGAGGGCAAGGGGGCATGGAATGAGCAGTTCTTC	CASSQEGKGAWNEQFF
NA	NA	TRBV27	TRBJ2-1	TGTGCCAGCAGTTCCCCAGGGCCTAACTCCTACAATGAGCAGTTCTTC	CASSSPGPNSYNEQFF
NA	NA	TRBV2	TRBJ1-2	TGTGCCAGCAGCCCAGCTAACTATGGCTACACCTTC	CASSPANYGYTF
NA	TRBD1	TRBV25-1	TRBJ2-5	TGTGCCAGCAGTCTCTATTCCGGACAGGGCCTATTAGAGACCCAGTACTTC	CASSLYSGQGLLETQYF
NA	NA	TRBV5-1	TRBJ1-5	TGCGCCAGCAGCGAGCAGGGTGGGAATCAGCCCCAGCATTTT	CASSEQGGNQPQHF
NA	NA	TRBV2	TRBJ1-2	TGTGCCAACCCGGCGGAAGCGGGCTATGGCTACACCTTC	CANPAEAGYGYTF
NA	TRBD2	TRBV6-2/TRBV6-3	TRBJ2-3	TGTGCCAGCAGTCTCGGACTAGCGGGGGCACGCACAGATACGCAGTATTTT	CASSLGLAGARTDTQYF
NA	TRBD1	TRBV9	TRBJ1-4	TGTGCCAGCAGCCCCCAGGGGGCAACTAATGAAAAACTGTTTTTT	CASSPQGATNEKLFF
NA	NA	TRBV5-4	TRBJ1-6	TGTGCCAGCAGCGCGAGTGGGAGTTCCTATAATTCACCCCTCCACTTT	CASSASGSSYNSPLHF
NA	TRBD1	TRBV28	TRBJ2-7	TGTGCCAGCAGTTTAATTGGGACAGGGGACTACGAGCAGTACTTC	CASSLIGTGDYEQYF
once	TRBD2	TRBV4-3	TRBJ2-1	TGCGCCAGCAGCCAAGATCTTGCGGGGGTCGTCTACAATGAGCAGTTCTTC	CASSQDLAGVVYNEQFF
NA	TRBD1	TRBV5-1	TRBJ2-5	TGCGCCAGCAGCGTACAGGGGGCCGGGGAGACCCAGTACTTC	CASSVQGAGETQYF
NA	NA	TRBV2	TRBJ1-5	TGTGCCAGCGGTTACGGGGGAGGCAATCAGCCCCAGCATTTT	CASGYGGGNQPQHF
NA	NA	TRBV2	TRBJ1-5	TGTGCCAGCAGAGGAACGAGGGGCGGGGATCAGCCCCAGCATTTT	CASRGTRGGDQPQHF